Following are 7 T cell receptor beta chains from one sample sequenced in a study of blood T cell repertoires in COVID-19. The assay was immunoSEQ multiplex PCR, and TCRdb's table has in-frame clones only and misses some. This sample yields about 400,000 clones, of which 80% to 90% are seen a single time; around 4.5% belongs to the top ten. The sample consisted of peripheral blood. These receptors were taken from a woman between 25 and 40 years old with acute or convalescent COVID-19.

The V call is TRBV6-5, the J call TRBJ1-5, with TRBD1 matching 9 bases. The CDR3 length is 13 residues. Unmatched junction bases numbered 3, after V lost 6 bases and J lost 6 bases. Germline lookup yields CDR1 MNHEY and CDR2 SVGAGI. DNA for the CDR3: TGTGCCAGCAGATTGACAGGGGGTCAGCCCCAGCATTTT. This sequence encodes CASRLTGGQPQHF.

This clone is a singleton in its sample. The chain uses TRBV2 and TRBJ2-1, with D perhaps matching TRBD1 (6 bases). This CDR3 is built from 15 residues. Germline CDR1 SNHLY, CDR2 FYNNEI. Trimming removed 2 bases at V and 2 bases at J, with 10 bases between. The CDR3 DNA reads as TGTGCCAGCAGTGAAAACAGGGATACCTACAATGAGCAGTTCTTC. Translated, it gives CASSENRDTYNEQFF.

The V and J genes are TRBV6-5 and TRBJ2-5, with D perhaps matching TRBD1 (6 bases). The CDR3 contains 14 residues. V lost 4 bases to trimming and J lost 5 bases, with 14 bases between them. Germline CDR1 reads MNHEY; CDR2 reads SVGAGI. The DNA for the CDR3 is TGTGCCAGCAGTTCCTTCAGGGGCACGGAGACCCAGTACTTC. Protein sequence: CASSSFRGTETQYF.

This rearrangement joins TRBV5-1 to TRBJ2-2; TRBD2 agrees at 7 bases. The CDR3 runs to 16 residues. Germline lookup yields CDR1 SGHRS and CDR2 YFSETQ. Trimming at V came to 4 bases and at J to 4 bases, leaving 10 bases not matched to a gene. The CDR3 nucleotides read TGCGCCAGCAGCATAGACGGGGGGACTGGCACCGGGGAGCTGTTTTTT. This codes for CASSIDGGTGTGELFF.

The chain employs TRBV7-8 and TRBJ2-2; TRBD2 matches at 7 bases. The CDR3 has 14 amino acids. The V segment lost 6 bases and the J segment 6 bases; nucleotides outside the gene matches: 7. Looked up from germline, CDR1 is SGHVS and CDR2 is FQNEAQ. The CDR3 here is CASRVGGHSGELFF. As DNA, the CDR3 is TGTGCCAGCAGAGTGGGAGGGCATTCCGGGGAGCTGTTTTTT.

The rearrangement uses TRBV27 and TRBJ2-7; 11 nucleotides align to TRBD1. The germline gives CDR1 MNHEY, CDR2 SMNVEV (reference sequence). This CDR3 contains 15 residues. V was clipped by 2 bases and J by 4 bases; unmatched bases: 4. The CDR3 loop is CASSLKGQGGYEQYF. CDR3 sequence (DNA): TGTGCCAGCAGTTTAAAGGGACAGGGGGGATACGAGCAGTACTTC.

The chain carries TRBV7-3 and TRBJ2-2; D perhaps matches TRBD1 (5 bases). The CDR3 covers 17 residues. V was trimmed by 2 bases and J by 4 bases, leaving 17 bases between them. Per the germline V gene, CDR1 is SGHTA and CDR2 is FQGTGA. The CDR3 reads CASSLLGPWTGTGELFF. CDR3 nucleotides: TGTGCCAGCAGCTTATTGGGGCCCTGGACGGGCACCGGGGAGCTGTTTTTT.